This T cell receptor (beta chain) originates from a study of OX40 agonist ivuxolimab in advanced cancers. Individuals having autoimmune disease history or systemic immunosuppression were not enrolled. The assay was immunoSEQ multiplex PCR, and TCRdb's table has in-frame clones only and misses some. The data hold about 60,000 clones, with around 90% observed a single time. V lost 10 bases, J lost 7 bases, and 20 bases lay in between. The length of the CDR3 is 14 residues. Germline CDR1 and CDR2: SGDLS and YYNGEE. The chain couples TRBV9 to TRBJ1-4; tentatively, D is TRBD1 (5 bases). The sequence came from an adult with an advanced solid tumor such as melanoma, head and neck, liver or kidney cancer. Sequences were derived from CD4+ or CD8+ T cells sorted from blood, sampled in a trial of the OX40 agonist ivuxolimab. The DNA of the CDR3 is TGTGCCTCTGGGTCCGGGCAGGGAGGTGAAAAACTGTTTTTT. It encodes CASGSGQGGEKLFF.